The rows below give T cell receptor beta chains drawn from one sample of a study of OX40 agonist ivuxolimab in advanced cancers. Sequenced by immunoSEQ multiplex PCR; TCRdb stores in-frame clones only, minus some. The sample lists 82,000 or so clones, 85% occurring once. The source material was CD4+ or CD8+ T cells sorted from blood, sampled in a trial of the OX40 agonist ivuxolimab. These receptors came from an adult with an advanced solid tumor such as melanoma, head and neck, liver or kidney cancer. Both conserved end residues are part of each CDR3.

cdr3_aa,v_call
CASKRGDYSNQPQHF,TRBV27
CASSQVGSIANEKLFF,TRBV4-3
CASSHQDPTGSQSPLHF,TRBV4-3
CASSPTGAGYGYTF,TRBV7-9
CASTSLGQPNEKLFF,TRBV6-5
CASSQLAQRGSTDTQYF,TRBV4-2
CASSLGGNFLNTEAFF,TRBV5-1
CASRATSSNTEAFF,TRBV27
CASSFGRVAFF,TRBV7-2
CASSPTADGYTF,TRBV18
CASSGPGLEAFF,TRBV5-1
CASTPSGVTGELFF,TRBV9
CASSPWVGGGEGDEAFF,TRBV25-1
CASRRIGNTGELFF,TRBV19
CASSLGQNTEAFF,TRBV11-3
CASGGARGDTQYF,TRBV6-1
CASSFGGQGSGYTF,TRBV28
CASSLDGRSNTEAFF,TRBV5-1
CASTRGQGAYNEQFF,TRBV6-1
CASSTLGFRVHEAFF,TRBV19
CAWSRDRYQETQYF,TRBV30
CASSFAGTNTEAFF,TRBV28
CATNRGMNEKLFF,TRBV15
CASSLVGRKGTHEQYF,TRBV11-2
CASSYTETQYF,TRBV6-1
CASSIGGTYESNEQFF,TRBV19
CASSSAPDRGSEQYF,TRBV28
CASSPRRGEQYF,TRBV27
CASSHRLGEGYEQYF,TRBV5-4
CASSSPAGAFTDTQYF,TRBV5-4
CASSLKRTGSTEAFF,TRBV7-6
CASSLVRASNTEAFF,TRBV11-2
CASTRVEGWGQPQHF,TRBV6-1
CASSGDRDAYEQYF,TRBV6-1
CASSLAHPGGSGPDTQYF,TRBV11-3
CASSVRGADQETQYF,TRBV2
CSVGDRGNGYTF,TRBV29-1
CATSRKTGVTNEQFF,TRBV15
CASSLQRGDPYEQYF,TRBV11-2
CASRLGLSNQPQHF,TRBV2
CASSLGTRTYEQYF,TRBV28
CASSLSGGEKLFF,TRBV7-9
CASSLATGVFYGYTF,TRBV5-1
CASSPTTGGNSKNIQYF,TRBV19
CASSFEGGFSGDTQYF,TRBV5-4